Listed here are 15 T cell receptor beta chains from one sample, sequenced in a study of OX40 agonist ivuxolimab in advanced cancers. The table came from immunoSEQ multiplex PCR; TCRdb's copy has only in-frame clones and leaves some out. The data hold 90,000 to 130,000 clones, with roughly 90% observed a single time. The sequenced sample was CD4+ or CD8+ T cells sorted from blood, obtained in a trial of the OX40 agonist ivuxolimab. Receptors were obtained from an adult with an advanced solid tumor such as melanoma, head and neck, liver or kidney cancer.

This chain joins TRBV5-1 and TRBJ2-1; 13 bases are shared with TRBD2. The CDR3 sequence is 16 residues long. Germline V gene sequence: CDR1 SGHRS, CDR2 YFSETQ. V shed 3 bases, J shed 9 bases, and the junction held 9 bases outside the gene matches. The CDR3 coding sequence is TGCGCCAGCAGCTATCAAACTAGCGGGGGGGCACGTGAGCAGTTCTTC. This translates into CASSYQTSGGAREQFF.

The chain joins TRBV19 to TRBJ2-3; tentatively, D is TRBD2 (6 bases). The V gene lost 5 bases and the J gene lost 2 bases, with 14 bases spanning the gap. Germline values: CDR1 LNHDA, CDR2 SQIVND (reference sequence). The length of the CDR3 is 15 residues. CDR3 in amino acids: CASSDWGETTDTQYF. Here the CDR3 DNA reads TGTGCCAGTAGTGACTGGGGGGAGACCACAGATACGCAGTATTTT.

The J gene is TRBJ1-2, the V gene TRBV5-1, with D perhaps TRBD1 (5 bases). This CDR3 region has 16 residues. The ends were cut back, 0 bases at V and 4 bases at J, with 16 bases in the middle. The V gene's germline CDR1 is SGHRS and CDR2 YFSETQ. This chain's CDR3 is CASSLEPDTIPYGYTF. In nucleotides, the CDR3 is TGCGCCAGCAGCTTGGAGCCGGACACCATTCCCTATGGCTACACCTTC.

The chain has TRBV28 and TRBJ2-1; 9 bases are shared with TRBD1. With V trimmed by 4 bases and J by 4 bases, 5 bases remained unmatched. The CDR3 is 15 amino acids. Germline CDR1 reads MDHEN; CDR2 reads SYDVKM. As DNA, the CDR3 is TGTGCCAGCAGTTGGGGACAGGGAAATTACAATGAGCAGTTCTTC. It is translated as CASSWGQGNYNEQFF.

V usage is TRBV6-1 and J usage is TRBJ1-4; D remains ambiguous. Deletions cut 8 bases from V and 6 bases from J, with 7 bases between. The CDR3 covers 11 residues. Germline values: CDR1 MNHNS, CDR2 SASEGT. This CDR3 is CASVGYEKLFF. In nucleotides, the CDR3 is TGTGCCAGCGTCGGGTATGAAAAACTGTTTTTT.

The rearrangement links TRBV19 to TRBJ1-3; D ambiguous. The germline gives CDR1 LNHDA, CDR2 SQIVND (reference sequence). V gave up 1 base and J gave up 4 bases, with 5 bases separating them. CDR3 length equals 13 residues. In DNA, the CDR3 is TGTGCCAGTAGTATAGGAAACGGAAACACCATATATTTT. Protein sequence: CASSIGNGNTIYF.

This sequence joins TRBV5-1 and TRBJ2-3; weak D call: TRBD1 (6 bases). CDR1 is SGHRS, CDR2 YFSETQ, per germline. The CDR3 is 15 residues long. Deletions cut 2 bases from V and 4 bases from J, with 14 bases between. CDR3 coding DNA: TGCGCCAGCAGCTTCGGGAACAGGGAACCAGATACGCAGTATTTT. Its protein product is CASSFGNREPDTQYF.

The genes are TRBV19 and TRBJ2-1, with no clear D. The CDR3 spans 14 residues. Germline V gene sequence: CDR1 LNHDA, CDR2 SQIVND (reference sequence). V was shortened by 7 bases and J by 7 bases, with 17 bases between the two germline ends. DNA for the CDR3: TGTGCCAGTATGGCGGATCAGGTCAAAAATGAGCAGTTCTTC. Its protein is CASMADQVKNEQFF.

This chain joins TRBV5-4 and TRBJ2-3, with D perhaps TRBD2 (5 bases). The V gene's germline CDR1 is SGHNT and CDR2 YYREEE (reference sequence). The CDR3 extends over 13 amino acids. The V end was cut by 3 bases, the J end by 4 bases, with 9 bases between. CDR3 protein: CASSSAGADTQYF. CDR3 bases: TGTGCCAGCAGCTCGGCCGGGGCAGATACGCAGTATTTT.

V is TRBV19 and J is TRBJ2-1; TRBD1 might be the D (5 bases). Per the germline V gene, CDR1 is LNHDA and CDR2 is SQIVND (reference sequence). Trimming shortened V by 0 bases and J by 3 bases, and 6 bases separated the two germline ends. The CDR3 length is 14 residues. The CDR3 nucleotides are TGTGCCAGTAGTATAGACAGGGACTACAATGAGCAGTTCTTC. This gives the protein CASSIDRDYNEQFF.

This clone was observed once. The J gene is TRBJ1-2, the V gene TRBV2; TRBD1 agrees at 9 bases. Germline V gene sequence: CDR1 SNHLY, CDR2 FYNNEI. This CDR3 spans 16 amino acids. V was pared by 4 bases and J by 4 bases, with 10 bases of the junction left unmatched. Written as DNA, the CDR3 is TGTGCCAGCAGTGGAAGACAGGGGGACACCTCCTATGGCTACACCTTC. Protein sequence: CASSGRQGDTSYGYTF.

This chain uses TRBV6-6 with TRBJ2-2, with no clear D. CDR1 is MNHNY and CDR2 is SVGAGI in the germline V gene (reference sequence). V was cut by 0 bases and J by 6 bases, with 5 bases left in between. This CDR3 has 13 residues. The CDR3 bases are TGTGCCAGCAGTTACTCACGTGCCGGGGAGCTGTTTTTT. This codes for CASSYSRAGELFF.

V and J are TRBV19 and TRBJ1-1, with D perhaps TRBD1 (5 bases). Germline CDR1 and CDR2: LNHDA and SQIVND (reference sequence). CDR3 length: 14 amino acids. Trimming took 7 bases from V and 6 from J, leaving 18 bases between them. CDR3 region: CASKPGPGSSEAFF. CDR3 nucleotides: TGTGCCAGTAAACCGGGACCCGGGTCTTCTGAAGCTTTCTTT.

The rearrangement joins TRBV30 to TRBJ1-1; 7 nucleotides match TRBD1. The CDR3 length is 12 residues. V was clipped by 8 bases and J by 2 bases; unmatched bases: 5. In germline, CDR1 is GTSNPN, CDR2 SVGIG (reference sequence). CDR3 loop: CARDRVNTEAFF. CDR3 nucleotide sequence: TGTGCCCGCGACAGGGTTAACACTGAAGCTTTCTTT.

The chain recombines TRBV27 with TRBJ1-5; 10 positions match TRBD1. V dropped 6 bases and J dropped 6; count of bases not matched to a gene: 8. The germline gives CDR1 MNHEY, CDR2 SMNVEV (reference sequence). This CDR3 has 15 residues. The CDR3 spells CASSLGQGQGQPQHF. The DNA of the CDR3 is TGTGCCAGCAGCCTGGGACAGGGGCAAGGTCAGCCCCAGCATTTT.